This T cell receptor (beta chain) was captured by sequencing in a study of control samples from healthy donors and cancer patients (dated by TCRdb to 2018 to 2020). CDR1 and CDR2 are read off the germline V gene as KGHDR and SFDVKD. The germline V and J ends show losses of 1 base and 8 bases respectively, and no gene match explains 8 bases of the junction. The CDR3, cysteine through phenylalanine, is 16 amino acids long. Only the CDR3 portion is preserved as DNA: 48 bases, with reading frame beginning at the first base. The library relied on the immunoSEQ multiplex PCR assay. TCRdb obtained this table from immuneACCESS and retained in-frame rearrangements with V and J assigned. These tables miss some clones; where compared with another copy, unresolved V genes account for less than half of the shortfall, and the remainder is unexplained. Here the sample has 100,000 or so clones; roughly nine tenths occur a single time. The top ten constitute around 0.92% of the sample.

On this clone itself: The clone's antigen remains unknown. Base qualities are not recorded, but no much larger clone differs from it by a single base.

The chain uses TRBV24-1 and TRBJ2-1; 9 central bases correspond to TRBD2. This sequence originates from a young woman in good health. The material sequenced was blood. Here the CDR3 is given as CATSDLVAGVRDEQFF. The bases are TGTGCCACCAGTGATTTAGTAGCGGGGGTTAGGGATGAGCAGTTCTTC.